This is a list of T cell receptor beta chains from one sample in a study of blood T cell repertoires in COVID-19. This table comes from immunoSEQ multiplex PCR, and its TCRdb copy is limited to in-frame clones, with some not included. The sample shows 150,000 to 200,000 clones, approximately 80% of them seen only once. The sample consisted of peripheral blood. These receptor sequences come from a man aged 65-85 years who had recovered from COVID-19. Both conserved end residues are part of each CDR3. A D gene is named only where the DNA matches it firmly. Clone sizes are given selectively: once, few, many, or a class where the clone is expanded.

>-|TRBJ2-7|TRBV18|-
CASSPGSGGEQYF
TGTGCCAGCTCACCAGGGTCGGGTGGCGAGCAGTACTTC
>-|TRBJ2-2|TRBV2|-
CASKSVSGELFF
TGTGCCAGCAAATCTGTTTCCGGGGAGCTGTTTTTT
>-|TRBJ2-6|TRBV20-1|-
CSASPTGPSSGANVLTF
TGCAGTGCTAGTCCCACAGGCCCGTCCTCTGGGGCCAACGTCCTGACTTTC
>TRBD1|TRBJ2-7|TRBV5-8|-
CASSCRTGAQNCSYEQYF
TGTGCCAGCAGCTGTAGGACAGGGGCGCAAAACTGTTCCTACGAGCAGTACTTC
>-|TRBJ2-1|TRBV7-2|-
CASSPEGSLYNEQFF
TGTGCCAGCAGCCCGGAGGGAAGTTTGTACAATGAGCAGTTCTTC
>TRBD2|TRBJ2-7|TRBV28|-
CASSSSAGGSSYEQYF
TGTGCCAGCAGTTCCTCAGCGGGAGGCAGCTCCTACGAGCAGTACTTC
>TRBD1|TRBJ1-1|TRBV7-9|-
CASSPDRGDTEAFF
TGTGCCAGCAGTCCTGACAGGGGGGACACTGAAGCTTTCTTT
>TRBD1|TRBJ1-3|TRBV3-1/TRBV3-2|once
CASSQASPGQGREWGGNTIYF
TGTGCCAGCAGTCAGGCGAGTCCGGGACAGGGGCGCGAGTGGGGTGGAAACACCATATATTTT
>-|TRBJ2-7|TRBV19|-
CASSIQSSNSYEQYF
TGTGCCAGTAGTATTCAAAGCTCAAACTCCTACGAGCAGTACTTC
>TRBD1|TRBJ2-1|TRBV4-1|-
CASSQDGGQGGFRAYNEQFF
TGCGCCAGCAGCCAAGATGGGGGACAGGGGGGATTTAGGGCCTACAATGAGCAGTTCTTC
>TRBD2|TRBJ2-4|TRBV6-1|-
CASSEALAGAKNIQYF
TGTGCCAGCAGTGAAGCACTAGCGGGAGCCAAAAACATTCAGTACTTC
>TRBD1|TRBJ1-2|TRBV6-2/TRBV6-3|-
CASSYGDRDYGYTF
TGTGCCAGCAGTTACGGGGACAGGGACTATGGCTACACCTTC
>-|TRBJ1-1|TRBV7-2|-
CASSYNSNTEAFF
TGTGCCAGCAGCTACAACAGCAACACTGAAGCTTTCTTT
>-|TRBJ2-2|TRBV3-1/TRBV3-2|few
CASSPRDFDSGELFF
TGTGCCAGCAGCCCGAGGGACTTTGACTCCGGGGAGCTGTTTTTT
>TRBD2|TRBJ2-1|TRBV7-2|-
CASSKRQAGLAGANEQFF
TGTGCCAGCAGCAAGAGACAGGCCGGACTAGCGGGAGCAAATGAGCAGTTCTTC
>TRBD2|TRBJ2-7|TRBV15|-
CATSRESAGGYEQYF
TGTGCCACCAGCAGAGAATCAGCGGGGGGATACGAGCAGTACTTC
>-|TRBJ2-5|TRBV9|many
CASSDAPGVPPGTQYF
TGTGCCAGCAGCGACGCGCCCGGAGTACCCCCCGGGACCCAGTACTTC
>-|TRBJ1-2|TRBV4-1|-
CASSQATSGALSFGYTF
TGCGCCAGCAGCCAAGCGACCTCTGGGGCTCTAAGCTTCGGCTACACCTTC
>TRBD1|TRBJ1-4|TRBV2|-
CASSEQGAAEKLFF
TGTGCCAGCAGTGAACAGGGGGCGGCTGAAAAACTGTTTTTT
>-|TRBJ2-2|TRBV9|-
CASSVVPGVGTGELFF
TGTGCCAGCAGCGTAGTTCCGGGAGTGGGCACCGGGGAGCTGTTTTTT
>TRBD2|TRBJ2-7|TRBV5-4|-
CASSLGTSGTYEQYF
TGTGCCAGCAGCTTGGGGACTAGCGGAACCTACGAGCAGTACTTC
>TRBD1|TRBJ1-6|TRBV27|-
CASSLMARGSGHSPLHF
TGTGCCAGCAGTTTAATGGCCAGGGGGTCAGGGCATTCACCCCTCCACTTT
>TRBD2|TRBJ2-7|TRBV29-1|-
CSVEDLLAGVDHEQYF
TGCAGCGTTGAAGATCTCCTAGCGGGAGTAGACCACGAGCAGTACTTC
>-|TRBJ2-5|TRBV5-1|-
CASSLNRVQETQYF
TGCGCCAGCAGCTTGAACAGGGTTCAAGAGACCCAGTACTTC
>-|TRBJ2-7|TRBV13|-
CASSLGGGGRWYEQYF
TGTGCCAGCAGCTTAGGTGGCGGGGGCAGATGGTACGAGCAGTACTTC
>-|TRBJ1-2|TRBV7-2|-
CASSLDINYGYTF
TGTGCCAGCAGCCTAGATATTAACTATGGCTACACCTTC
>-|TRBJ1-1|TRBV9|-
CASSVDRSTEAFF
TGTGCCAGCAGCGTAGACAGGTCCACTGAAGCTTTCTTT
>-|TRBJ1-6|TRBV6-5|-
CASSYRSSHNSPLHF
TGTGCCAGCAGTTACAGGAGCAGCCATAATTCACCCCTCCACTTT
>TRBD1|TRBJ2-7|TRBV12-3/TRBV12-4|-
CASSRQGYEQYF
TGTGCCAGCAGTCGACAGGGGTACGAGCAGTACTTC
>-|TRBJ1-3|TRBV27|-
CASSAGTYGNTIYF
TGTGCCAGCAGTGCCGGGACATATGGAAACACCATATATTTT
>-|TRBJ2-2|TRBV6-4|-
CASEGSPGAGELFF
TGTGCCAGCGAAGGCTCTCCGGGAGCGGGGGAGCTGTTTTTT
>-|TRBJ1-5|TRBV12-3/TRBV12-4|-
CASSWGTNQPQHF
TGTGCCAGCAGTTGGGGCACGAATCAGCCCCAGCATTTT
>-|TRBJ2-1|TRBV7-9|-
CASRGRETRPYNEQFF
TGTGCCAGCAGGGGTCGGGAGACCAGACCCTACAATGAGCAGTTCTTC
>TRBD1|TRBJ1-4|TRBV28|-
CASRPSGQGAWYGDEKLFF
TGTGCCAGCAGGCCCTCTGGACAGGGGGCTTGGTACGGGGACGAAAAACTGTTTTTT
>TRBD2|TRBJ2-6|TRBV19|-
CASSIRLAGGSGANVLTF
TGTGCCAGTAGTATACGACTAGCGGGAGGGTCAGGGGCCAACGTCCTGACTTTC
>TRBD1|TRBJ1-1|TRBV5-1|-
CASSIGQGNTEAFF
TGCGCCAGCAGCATTGGACAGGGGAACACTGAAGCTTTCTTT
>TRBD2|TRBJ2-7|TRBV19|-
CASSMGEVSGTYEQYF
TGTGCCAGTAGTATGGGCGAGGTCAGCGGGACCTACGAGCAGTACTTC
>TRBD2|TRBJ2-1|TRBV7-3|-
CASSSLGLAGSTYNEQFF
TGTGCCAGCAGCTCTCTAGGACTAGCGGGATCGACCTACAATGAGCAGTTCTTC
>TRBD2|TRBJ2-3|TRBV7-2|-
CASSLARVAGRDTQYF
TGTGCCAGCAGCTTAGCGAGGGTAGCGGGTCGGGATACGCAGTATTTT
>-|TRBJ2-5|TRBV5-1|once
CASSLGREETQYF
TGCGCCAGCAGCTTAGGCAGGGAAGAGACCCAGTACTTC
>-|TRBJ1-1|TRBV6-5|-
CASRNPGYTEAFF
TGTGCCAGCAGGAACCCAGGGTATACTGAAGCTTTCTTT
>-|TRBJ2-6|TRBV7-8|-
CASSNSGANVLTF
TGTGCCAGCAGTAACTCTGGGGCCAACGTCCTGACTTTC
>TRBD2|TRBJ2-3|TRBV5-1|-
CASSLLASGSPGDTQYF
TGCGCCAGCAGCTTGCTGGCTAGCGGGAGTCCTGGTGATACGCAGTATTTT
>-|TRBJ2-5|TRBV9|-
CASSVGRANYQETQYF
TGTGCCAGCAGCGTAGGTCGCGCTAATTACCAAGAGACCCAGTACTTC
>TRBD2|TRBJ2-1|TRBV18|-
CASSPMTSDDEQFF
TGTGCCAGCTCACCAATGACTAGCGACGATGAGCAGTTCTTC
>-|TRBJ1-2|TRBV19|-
CASSTPTGWLYGYTF
TGTGCCAGTAGTACCCCAACGGGATGGCTCTATGGCTACACCTTC
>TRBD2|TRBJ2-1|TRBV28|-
CASSFGRGRVDEQFF
TGTGCCAGCAGTTTTGGGAGGGGAAGAGTCGATGAGCAGTTCTTC
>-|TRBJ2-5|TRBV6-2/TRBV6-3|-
CASSYTGVGSETQYF
TGTGCCAGCAGTTATACGGGAGTGGGTTCGGAGACCCAGTACTTC
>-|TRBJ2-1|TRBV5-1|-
CASSPGQGGYNEQFF
TGCGCCAGCAGCCCCGGCCAGGGGGGCTACAATGAGCAGTTCTTC